This is a list of T cell receptor beta chains from one sample in a study of blood T cell repertoires in COVID-19. TCRdb's copy holds only in-frame clones and misses some; the assay was immunoSEQ multiplex PCR. The sample shows under 250,000 clones, about 86% of them seen only once. Sequencing input: peripheral blood. Receptors originate from a woman between 45 and 65 years old with acute or convalescent COVID-19. Each CDR3 is given with its conserved first and last residue. A D gene is named only where the DNA matches it firmly. Only part of the rows carry a size: once, few, many, or a class if the clone is expanded.

cdr3_aa,cdr3_nt,clone_size,j_call,v_call,d_call
CASSLEPLSGEQFF,TGTGCCAGCAGCTTGGAACCCCTTAGCGGGGAGCAGTTCTTC,NA,TRBJ2-1,TRBV5-5,TRBD2
CASSIQGASGSDEQYF,TGTGCCAGCAGCATCCAGGGGGCTAGCGGGAGCGACGAGCAGTACTTC,NA,TRBJ2-7,TRBV28,TRBD2
CASSQATGQYEKLFF,TGTGCCAGCAGCCAAGCGACAGGGCAGTATGAAAAACTGTTTTTT,few,TRBJ1-4,TRBV9,TRBD1
CASSPAAAALQNSPLHF,TGCGCCAGCAGCCCCGCGGCAGCCGCTCTCCAAAATTCACCCCTCCACTTT,NA,TRBJ1-6,TRBV5-1,NA
CASSRVPGTGGNSPLHF,TGTGCCAGTAGCAGAGTACCCGGGACAGGGGGTAATTCACCCCTCCACTTT,NA,TRBJ1-6,TRBV19,TRBD1
CASSLGTGVRNQPQHF,TGTGCCAGCAGCTTGGGGACAGGGGTGCGCAATCAGCCCCAGCATTTT,NA,TRBJ1-5,TRBV5-6,TRBD1
CASSQGGGILYGYTF,TGTGCCAGCAGCCAAGGGGGAGGAATTTTATATGGCTACACCTTC,NA,TRBJ1-2,TRBV14,NA
CASSLETSSEQFF,TGTGCCAGCAGCTTAGAGACTAGCAGTGAGCAGTTCTTC,NA,TRBJ2-1,TRBV7-3,TRBD2
CASSYIGSAAYEQYF,TGTGCCAGCAGCTACATAGGGTCAGCGGCCTACGAGCAGTACTTC,NA,TRBJ2-7,TRBV5-6,NA
CAIGLAGGRTVWNEQFF,TGTGCCATAGGACTAGCGGGAGGTAGAACTGTTTGGAATGAGCAGTTCTTC,NA,TRBJ2-1,TRBV7-9,TRBD2
CASSQVGWEGPPDTQYF,TGTGCCAGCAGCCAAGTCGGGTGGGAGGGCCCTCCAGATACGCAGTATTTT,NA,TRBJ2-3,TRBV3-1/TRBV3-2,TRBD2
CASSYLSNRDTQYF,TGTGCCAGCAGCTATCTCTCTAATCGGGATACGCAGTATTTT,NA,TRBJ2-3,TRBV7-2,NA
CSASPLDRVNNEQFF,TGCAGTGCTAGTCCCCTAGACAGGGTGAACAATGAGCAGTTCTTC,NA,TRBJ2-1,TRBV20-1,TRBD1
CASSFMETQYF,TGTGCCAGCAGTTTCATGGAGACCCAGTACTTC,NA,TRBJ2-5,TRBV27,NA
CATSDSQFPRSGRRIDTQYF,TGTGCCACCAGTGATTCTCAATTTCCCAGGAGCGGGAGGCGTATAGATACGCAGTATTTT,NA,TRBJ2-3,TRBV24-1,TRBD2
CASSDRGYNEQFF,TGTGCCAGCAGTGACCGGGGCTACAATGAGCAGTTCTTC,NA,TRBJ2-1,TRBV6-1,NA
CASSLGLAGDPDTQYF,TGTGCCAGCAGTTTAGGACTAGCGGGAGATCCAGATACGCAGTATTTT,NA,TRBJ2-3,TRBV28,TRBD2